A single sample gave rise to the 10 T cell receptor beta chains below, sequenced in a study of shared clonotypes between healthy human individuals. TCRdb's copy holds only in-frame clones and misses some; the assay was immunoSEQ multiplex PCR. The table shows just over 2,000,000 clones, with roughly 95% occurring only once. The sample was naive CD4+ T cells sorted from blood. Indicated subset: CD45RA+ positively selected. All receptors derive from a man between 18 and 35 years old in good health.

V is TRBV13 and J is TRBJ2-3; tentative D call: TRBD1 (5 bases). The CDR3 extends over 17 amino acids. Germline values: CDR1 PRHDT, CDR2 FYEKMQ (reference sequence). V was clipped by 4 bases and J by 0 bases, with 17 bases between them. The CDR3 DNA is TGTGCCAGCAGCTCTGGAACGACAGTCACTAGCACAGATACGCAGTATTTT. This codes for CASSSGTTVTSTDTQYF.

This clone was seen once. The chain recombines TRBV6-1 with TRBJ2-7; 7 nucleotides agree with TRBD1. Germline V gene sequence: CDR1 MNHNS, CDR2 SASEGT. The CDR3 extends over 14 amino acids. V shed 6 bases, J shed 3 bases, and the junction held 8 bases outside the gene matches. CDR3 DNA: TGTGCCAGCAGGAAAAGACAGGGTCACTACGAGCAGTACTTC. Translating gives CASRKRQGHYEQYF.

Points on this clone: Other nucleotide sequences from this sample produce the same CDR3. The chain uses TRBV30 and TRBJ1-2, with D possibly being TRBD1 (5 bases). The CDR3 has 12 residues. Germline V gene lookup returns CDR1 GTSNPN and CDR2 SVGIG (reference sequence). V was shortened by 1 base and J by 4 bases, with 7 bases between the two germline ends. The CDR3: CAWSGTGYGYTF. DNA of the CDR3: TGTGCCTGGAGTGGTACAGGCTATGGCTACACCTTC.

Notes on this clone: The sample carries other DNA sequences with the same CDR3. V usage is TRBV6-5 and J usage is TRBJ2-2; 11 bases are a match to TRBD2. Trimming cost V 5 bases and J 4 bases; bases outside gene matches: 3. Germline V gene data show CDR1 as MNHEY and CDR2 as SVGAGI. CDR3 length: 15 residues. CDR3 in amino acids: CASSLAGGSTGELFF. The CDR3 nucleotides read TGTGCCAGCAGTCTAGCGGGAGGCTCCACCGGGGAGCTGTTTTTT.

The J gene is TRBJ2-1, the V gene TRBV5-1, with TRBD1 identical over 12 bases. Germline trimming cut 5 bases from V and 8 bases from J; bases unmatched to any gene: 8. The CDR3 consists of 15 residues. Germline V gene lookup returns CDR1 SGHRS and CDR2 YFSETQ. CDR3 nucleotides: TGCGCCAGCAGTGGGGCGGGACAGGGGGCCCATGAGCAGTTCTTC. Protein sequence: CASSGAGQGAHEQFF.

V is TRBV7-2 and J is TRBJ1-2; weak D call: TRBD1 (5 bases). The V and J ends lost 5 bases and 4 bases respectively, with 11 bases between them. Germline V lookup: CDR1 SGHTA, CDR2 FQGNSA. The CDR3 consists of 13 residues. CDR3 bases: TGTGCCAGCAGCCCCGGGACGAGCTATGGCTACACCTTC. It translates to CASSPGTSYGYTF.

CDR3 region: CASSFKTGRQETQYF. The CDR3 bases are TGTGCCAGCAGCTTTAAGACAGGGAGGCAAGAGACCCAGTACTTC. This chain uses TRBV7-2 with TRBJ2-5, with D perhaps TRBD1 (7 bases). The germline V and J ends were trimmed by 3 bases and 2 bases, with 13 bases remaining between them. Germline assignment: CDR1 SGHTA and CDR2 FQGNSA. This CDR3 is 15 amino acids long.

The chain employs TRBV29-1 and TRBJ2-3; TRBD1 is a possible D gene (5 bases). The ends were cut back, 6 bases at V and 4 bases at J, with 17 bases in the middle. CDR3 length: 14 residues. Germline CDR1 and CDR2: SQVTM and ANQGSEA. CDR3: CSVDGQGGSDTQYF. The CDR3 DNA follows: TGCAGCGTCGACGGGCAGGGTGGGTCAGATACGCAGTATTTT.

The chain links TRBV2 to TRBJ1-1; possibly TRBD1 for D (6 bases). The V gene's germline CDR1 is SNHLY and CDR2 FYNNEI. Between the trimmed V and J ends, which lost 2 bases and 10 bases, there was a span of 17 bases. The CDR3 covers 14 residues. CDR3 in DNA: TGTGCCAGCAGTGAATGGCTTGGGACACAGGGAGCTTTCTTT. It encodes CASSEWLGTQGAFF.

The chain uses TRBV2 and TRBJ1-6, with D possibly TRBD1 on 5 matching bases. CDR1 is SNHLY, CDR2 FYNNEI, per germline. The CDR3 loop spans 13 amino acids. V lost 7 bases and J 10 bases, leaving 14 bases between the germline ends. The CDR3 coding sequence is TGTGCCAGCACCGAAGCCGGGGGATCACCCCTCCACTTT. This gives the protein CASTEAGGSPLHF.